A single count supports the clone carrying this TCR beta chain. This specimen comes from a study of blood T cell repertoires in COVID-19. Study in general: Samples representing acute and convalescent COVID-19 were sourced from the United States, Italy and Spain. Nucleic acid was either cDNA or gDNA, and it came from T cells, B-cell-depleted T cells, or PBMCs.

The CDR3 runs 16 residues. The V gene end was trimmed by 2 bases and the J gene end by 8 bases; junction bases not matched to a gene: 6. Looked up from germline, CDR1 is LGHNA and CDR2 is YNFKEQ. Source study methods: Nucleated cell number was recorded as an estimate derived from reference gene primer amplification. The repertoire was sequenced with immunoSEQ multiplex PCR; TCRdb's copy has only in-frame clones and lacks some. That table furnishes V, J and clone size, whereas the DNA furnished D and trimming. The data contain around 130,000 clones, roughly 75% of them singletons. Sequencing was performed on peripheral blood. This TCR was sampled from a man in his fifties or sixties with active or convalescent COVID-19. The rearrangement uses TRBV4-2 and TRBJ2-1; 13 bases line up with TRBD2. The CDR3 DNA reads TGTGCCAGCAGCCAACCTACTAGCGGGAGGGCCCATGAGCAGTTCTTC. Encoded protein: CASSQPTSGRAHEQFF.